These T cell receptor beta chains were read from a single sample in a study of blood T cell repertoires in COVID-19. Assay used: immunoSEQ multiplex PCR; TCRdb lists only in-frame clones, some missing. The top ten hold less than 3.5% of the sample, which has approximately 100,000 clones, 80% to 90% seen once. Sample: PBMCs or T cells enriched from blood (not recorded which). These receptors were taken from a woman aged 45-60 years who had recovered from COVID-19. Both conserved end residues are part of each CDR3. D genes are given only for firm matches. Part of the rows lack a size; the others show once, few, many or a class for expanded clones.

abundance: .; d_gene: TRBD1; j_gene: TRBJ1-4; v_gene: TRBV9; CDR3aa: CASSVAGTGVGKLFF; CDR3nt: TGTGCCAGCAGCGTAGCTGGGACAGGGGTCGGGAAACTGTTTTTT
abundance: .; d_gene: .; j_gene: TRBJ2-1; v_gene: TRBV5-4; CDR3aa: CASSPGAVGRNEQFF; CDR3nt: TGTGCCAGCAGCCCTGGGGCGGTGGGGCGGAATGAGCAGTTCTTC
abundance: .; d_gene: TRBD2; j_gene: TRBJ2-7; v_gene: TRBV7-8; CDR3aa: CASSLGGLAGGRTYEQYF; CDR3nt: TGTGCCAGCAGCTTAGGGGGACTAGCGGGAGGACGGACCTACGAGCAGTACTTC
abundance: .; d_gene: .; j_gene: TRBJ1-5; v_gene: TRBV4-1; CDR3aa: CASSRDSGWAQHF; CDR3nt: TGCGCCAGCAGCCGTGACAGTGGTTGGGCCCAGCATTTT
abundance: .; d_gene: .; j_gene: TRBJ1-1; v_gene: TRBV4-1; CDR3aa: CASSPSPVMNTEAFF; CDR3nt: TGCGCCAGCAGCCCGAGTCCGGTAATGAACACTGAAGCTTTCTTT
abundance: .; d_gene: TRBD1; j_gene: TRBJ1-1; v_gene: TRBV6-5; CDR3aa: CASSKAGGTNTEAFF; CDR3nt: TGTGCCAGCTCCAAGGCAGGGGGCACTAACACTGAAGCTTTCTTT
abundance: .; d_gene: TRBD1; j_gene: TRBJ1-5; v_gene: TRBV19; CDR3aa: CASSTTGVGQPQHF; CDR3nt: TGTGCCAGTAGTACGACAGGGGTGGGTCAGCCCCAGCATTTT
abundance: few; d_gene: .; j_gene: TRBJ1-3; v_gene: TRBV5-1; CDR3aa: CASSSTGTLSGNTIYF; CDR3nt: TGCGCCAGCAGCTCTACAGGGACCCTCTCTGGAAACACCATATATTTT
abundance: .; d_gene: TRBD1; j_gene: TRBJ1-2; v_gene: TRBV5-1; CDR3aa: CASSSSGTGKEDYGYTF; CDR3nt: TGCGCCAGCAGCTCATCCGGGACAGGGAAGGAAGACTATGGCTACACCTTC
abundance: .; d_gene: .; j_gene: TRBJ1-6; v_gene: TRBV5-4; CDR3aa: CASSLSPTSNSPLHF; CDR3nt: TGTGCCAGCAGCTTGTCCCCAACTTCTAATTCACCCCTCCACTTT
abundance: .; d_gene: TRBD2; j_gene: TRBJ2-7; v_gene: TRBV20-1; CDR3aa: CSASIPSGSYEQYF; CDR3nt: TGCAGTGCTAGTATTCCTAGCGGTTCCTACGAGCAGTACTTC
abundance: .; d_gene: TRBD1; j_gene: TRBJ1-2; v_gene: TRBV2; CDR3aa: CASSEGGTGTGHGYTF; CDR3nt: TGTGCCAGCAGTGAAGGTGGGACCGGGACAGGTCATGGCTACACCTTC
abundance: .; d_gene: .; j_gene: TRBJ1-1; v_gene: TRBV19; CDR3aa: CASSSTIPGPVTEAFF; CDR3nt: TGTGCCAGTAGTAGTACTATCCCAGGGCCCGTGACTGAAGCTTTCTTT
abundance: .; d_gene: .; j_gene: TRBJ1-1; v_gene: TRBV19; CDR3aa: CASSRDTGSEAFF; CDR3nt: TGTGCCAGTAGTAGAGACACAGGGTCTGAAGCTTTCTTT
abundance: .; d_gene: .; j_gene: TRBJ1-1; v_gene: TRBV30; CDR3aa: CACGQKNTEAFF; CDR3nt: TGTGCCTGTGGACAGAAGAACACTGAAGCTTTCTTT
abundance: .; d_gene: .; j_gene: TRBJ2-1; v_gene: TRBV12-2; CDR3aa: CASRLSVVNEQFF; CDR3nt: TGTGCAAGTCGCTTATCGGTAGTCAATGAGCAGTTCTTC
abundance: .; d_gene: .; j_gene: TRBJ2-7; v_gene: TRBV2; CDR3aa: CASKAGLHYEQYF; CDR3nt: TGTGCCAGCAAGGCGGGACTCCACTACGAGCAGTACTTC
abundance: .; d_gene: .; j_gene: TRBJ2-7; v_gene: TRBV6-5; CDR3aa: CASSYATPTTSGEQYF; CDR3nt: TGTGCCAGCAGTTACGCGACCCCTACTACTTCGGGCGAGCAGTACTTC
abundance: .; d_gene: TRBD2; j_gene: TRBJ2-1; v_gene: TRBV4-2; CDR3aa: CASSQVILAGGSYNEQFF; CDR3nt: TGTGCCAGCAGCCAGGTCATACTAGCGGGAGGGTCTTACAATGAGCAGTTCTTC
abundance: .; d_gene: .; j_gene: TRBJ1-5; v_gene: TRBV19; CDR3aa: CASSPRQGNQPQHF; CDR3nt: TGTGCCAGTAGTCCCCGACAGGGCAATCAGCCCCAGCATTTT
abundance: .; d_gene: .; j_gene: TRBJ2-7; v_gene: TRBV7-3; CDR3aa: CASSVTGLGEQYF; CDR3nt: TGTGCCAGCAGCGTCACAGGATTAGGGGAGCAGTACTTC
abundance: once; d_gene: .; j_gene: TRBJ1-2; v_gene: TRBV5-1; CDR3aa: CASGPQGKYGYTF; CDR3nt: TGCGCCAGCGGCCCCCAGGGGAAATATGGCTACACCTTC
abundance: .; d_gene: TRBD1; j_gene: TRBJ1-5; v_gene: TRBV18; CDR3aa: CASSVTGGGNQPQHF; CDR3nt: TGTGCCAGCTCAGTGACAGGGGGCGGGAATCAGCCCCAGCATTTT
abundance: .; d_gene: .; j_gene: TRBJ1-6; v_gene: TRBV27; CDR3aa: CASSLEAGQGNSPLHF; CDR3nt: TGTGCCAGCAGTTTAGAGGCGGGCCAGGGGAATTCACCCCTCCACTTT
abundance: .; d_gene: TRBD1; j_gene: TRBJ2-7; v_gene: TRBV6-5; CDR3aa: CASSYGRGLAYEQYF; CDR3nt: TGTGCCAGCAGTTACGGCAGGGGGCTCGCCTACGAGCAGTACTTC
abundance: few; d_gene: .; j_gene: TRBJ1-6; v_gene: TRBV15; CDR3aa: CATSRPELINSPLHF; CDR3nt: TGTGCCACCAGCAGACCTGAACTCATCAATTCACCCCTCCACTTT
abundance: .; d_gene: TRBD1; j_gene: TRBJ1-5; v_gene: TRBV19; CDR3aa: CASTTTGGMVQPQHF; CDR3nt: TGTGCCAGTACCACGACAGGGGGTATGGTGCAGCCCCAGCATTTT
abundance: .; d_gene: .; j_gene: TRBJ2-7; v_gene: TRBV6-5; CDR3aa: CASIGGGSLEQYF; CDR3nt: TGTGCCAGCATAGGGGGGGGGTCCCTCGAGCAGTACTTC
abundance: .; d_gene: TRBD2; j_gene: TRBJ2-7; v_gene: TRBV6-5; CDR3aa: CASRRLAGYEQYF; CDR3nt: TGTGCCAGCAGAAGACTAGCGGGCTACGAGCAGTACTTC
abundance: .; d_gene: TRBD1; j_gene: TRBJ1-1; v_gene: TRBV5-1; CDR3aa: CASSLKAGGGTEAFF; CDR3nt: TGCGCCAGCAGCTTGAAGGCAGGGGGTGGCACTGAAGCTTTCTTT
abundance: .; d_gene: TRBD2; j_gene: TRBJ2-1; v_gene: TRBV11-2; CDR3aa: CASTVTGGVNEQFF; CDR3nt: TGTGCCAGCACCGTTACGGGAGGAGTCAATGAGCAGTTCTTC
abundance: .; d_gene: .; j_gene: TRBJ1-1; v_gene: TRBV6-5; CDR3aa: CASSPYGGSRAFF; CDR3nt: TGTGCCAGCAGTCCATACGGCGGTTCTCGAGCTTTCTTT
abundance: .; d_gene: TRBD2; j_gene: TRBJ2-6; v_gene: TRBV7-3; CDR3aa: CASSLRDVGTRRASGANVLTF; CDR3nt: TGTGCCAGCAGCTTAAGGGATGTGGGGACTAGAAGAGCTTCTGGGGCCAACGTCCTGACTTTC
abundance: .; d_gene: TRBD1; j_gene: TRBJ2-2; v_gene: TRBV24-1; CDR3aa: CATSDPGQGDTGELFF; CDR3nt: TGTGCCACCAGTGATCCGGGACAGGGCGACACCGGGGAGCTGTTTTTT
abundance: .; d_gene: TRBD2; j_gene: TRBJ2-7; v_gene: TRBV20-1; CDR3aa: CSASPPTSGGELRRYF; CDR3nt: TGCAGTGCTAGTCCCCCGACTAGCGGGGGAGAACTACGTCGGTACTTC
abundance: .; d_gene: .; j_gene: TRBJ2-2; v_gene: TRBV11-3; CDR3aa: CASSLNTGSTGELFF; CDR3nt: TGTGCCAGCAGCCTAAACACAGGATCAACCGGGGAGCTGTTTTTT
abundance: .; d_gene: TRBD2; j_gene: TRBJ2-1; v_gene: TRBV5-8; CDR3aa: CASSLGVAGRYNEQFF; CDR3nt: TGTGCCAGCAGCTTGGGGGTAGCGGGCCGATACAATGAGCAGTTCTTC
abundance: .; d_gene: TRBD2; j_gene: TRBJ2-3; v_gene: TRBV9; CDR3aa: CASSAAGVDTQYF; CDR3nt: TGTGCCAGCAGCGCGGCGGGGGTAGATACGCAGTATTTT
abundance: once; d_gene: .; j_gene: TRBJ1-3; v_gene: TRBV3-1/TRBV3-2; CDR3aa: CASRPPGAGGNTIYF; CDR3nt: TGTGCCAGCAGACCCCCCGGGGCGGGAGGAAACACCATATATTTT
abundance: .; d_gene: TRBD1; j_gene: TRBJ2-5; v_gene: TRBV18; CDR3aa: CASSPQGGAGTQYF; CDR3nt: TGTGCCAGCTCACCACAAGGGGGCGCAGGGACCCAGTACTTC
abundance: .; d_gene: TRBD1; j_gene: TRBJ1-1; v_gene: TRBV28; CDR3aa: CASSTDRGRTEAFF; CDR3nt: TGTGCCAGCAGTACAGACAGGGGGCGGACTGAAGCTTTCTTT